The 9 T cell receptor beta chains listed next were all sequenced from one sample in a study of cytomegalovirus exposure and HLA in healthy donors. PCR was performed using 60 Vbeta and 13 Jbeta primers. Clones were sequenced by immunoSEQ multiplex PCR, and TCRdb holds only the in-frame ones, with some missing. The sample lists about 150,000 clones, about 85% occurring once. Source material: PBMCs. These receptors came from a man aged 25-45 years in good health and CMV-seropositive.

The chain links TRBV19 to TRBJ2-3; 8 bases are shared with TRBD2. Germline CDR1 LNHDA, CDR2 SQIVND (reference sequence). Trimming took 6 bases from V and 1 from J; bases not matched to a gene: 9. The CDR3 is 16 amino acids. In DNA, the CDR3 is TGTGCCAGTAGGGGGACTAGTGGGGGGCGCACAGATACGCAGTATTTT. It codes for CASRGTSGGRTDTQYF.

CDR3: CASSLRQGAYTEAFF. The DNA for the CDR3 is TGTGCCAGCAGCCTTAGACAGGGGGCTTACACTGAAGCTTTCTTT. V usage is TRBV5-5 and J usage is TRBJ1-1; 10 nucleotides align to TRBD1. The CDR3 totals 15 residues. V trimming: 4 bases; J trimming: 3 bases; junction bases outside the gene matches: 6. Germline V CDR1 and CDR2: SGHKS, YYEKEE (reference sequence).

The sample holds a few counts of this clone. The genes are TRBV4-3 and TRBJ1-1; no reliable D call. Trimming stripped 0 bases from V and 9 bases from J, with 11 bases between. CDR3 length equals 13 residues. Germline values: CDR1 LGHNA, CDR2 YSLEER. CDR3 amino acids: CASSQDRDSKAFF. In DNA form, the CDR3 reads TGCGCCAGCAGCCAAGATCGGGATTCCAAAGCTTTCTTT.

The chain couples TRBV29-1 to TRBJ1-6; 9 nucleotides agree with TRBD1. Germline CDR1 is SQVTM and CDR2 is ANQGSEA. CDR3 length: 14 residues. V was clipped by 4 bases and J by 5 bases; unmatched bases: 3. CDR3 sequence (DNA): TGCAGCGTTGCACAGGGGGCGGATAATTCACCCCTCCACTTT. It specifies CSVAQGADNSPLHF.

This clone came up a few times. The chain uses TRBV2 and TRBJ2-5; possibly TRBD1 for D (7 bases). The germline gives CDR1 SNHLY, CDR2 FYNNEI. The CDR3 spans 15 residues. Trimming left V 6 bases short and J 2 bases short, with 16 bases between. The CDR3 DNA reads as TGTGCCAGCAGCCTAGGCGGGACAGCTCAAGAGACCCAGTACTTC. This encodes CASSLGGTAQETQYF.

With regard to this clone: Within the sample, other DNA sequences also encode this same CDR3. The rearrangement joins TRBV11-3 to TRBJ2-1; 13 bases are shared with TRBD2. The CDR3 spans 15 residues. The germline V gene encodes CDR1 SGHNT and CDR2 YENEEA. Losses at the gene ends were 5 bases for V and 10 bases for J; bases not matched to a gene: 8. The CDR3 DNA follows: TGTGCCAGCAGCCCCGGACTAGCGGGAGTAGGCGAGCAGTTCTTC. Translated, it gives CASSPGLAGVGEQFF.

The CDR3: CASSPGTSGSTDTQYF. Here the CDR3 DNA reads TGTGCCAGCAGCCCCGGGACTAGCGGGAGCACAGATACGCAGTATTTT. The rearrangement uses TRBV11-3 and TRBJ2-3, with 12 bases aligning to TRBD2. The CDR3 is 16 residues long. V trimming: 5 bases; J trimming: 0 bases; junction bases outside the gene matches: 3. Germline CDR1 SGHNT, CDR2 YENEEA.

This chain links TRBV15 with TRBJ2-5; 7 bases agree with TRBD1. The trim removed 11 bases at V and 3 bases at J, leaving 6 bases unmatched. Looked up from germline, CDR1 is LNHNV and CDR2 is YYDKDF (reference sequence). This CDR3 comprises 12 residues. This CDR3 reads CASSQGEETQYF. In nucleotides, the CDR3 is TGTGCCTCGTCCCAGGGGGAAGAGACCCAGTACTTC.

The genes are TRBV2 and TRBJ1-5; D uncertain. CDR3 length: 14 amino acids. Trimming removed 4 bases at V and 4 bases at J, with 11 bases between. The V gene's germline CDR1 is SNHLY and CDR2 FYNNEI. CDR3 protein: CASSGQVRNQPQHF. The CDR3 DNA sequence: TGTGCCAGCAGTGGTCAGGTTCGGAATCAGCCCCAGCATTTT.